The T cell receptor (beta chain) under discussion was sequenced for a study of T cell responses to AZD1222 COVID-19 vaccine. Germline V gene sequence: CDR1 MDHEN, CDR2 SYDVKM. The length of the CDR3 is 17 residues. The V gene end was trimmed by 5 bases and the J gene end by 7 bases; junction bases not matched to a gene: 12. Method: immunoSEQ multiplex PCR; TCRdb's copy keeps in-frame clones and lacks some. The table has 150,000 to 200,000 clones, 88% seen once. This clone appeared a few times. This material consisted of peripheral blood, taken on day 0 of AZD1222 vaccination. The chain combines TRBV28 with TRBJ2-2; 11 nucleotides agree with TRBD1. This clonotype was obtained from an adult in good health. The CDR3 spells CASSTNRDRGIIGELFF. The CDR3 DNA sequence: TGTGCCAGCAGTACCAACCGGGACAGGGGGATAATCGGGGAGCTGTTTTTT. Drawing the rest from reference TRBV28 and TRBJ2-2, the complete variable domain is DVKVTQSSRYLVKRTGEKVFLECVQDMDHENMFWYRQDPGLGLRLIYFSYDVKMKEKGDIPEGYSVSREKKERFSLILESASTNQTSMYLCASSTNRDRGIIGELFFGEGSRLTVL.